The rows below give T cell receptor beta chains drawn from one sample of a study of shared clonotypes between healthy human individuals. Libraries were prepared by immunoSEQ multiplex PCR; TCRdb keeps only in-frame clonotypes and omits some of them. This sample has approximately 810,000 clones, with 85% to 95% found just once. Sequenced input: naive CD8+ T cells sorted from blood. The receptors come from a young man in good health. Both conserved end residues are part of each CDR3. A D gene is named only where the DNA matches it firmly. Some rows have no size entry. The others give once, few or many, or a class for an expanded clone.

>TRBV7-9|NA|TRBJ2-7|NA
CASSSNVPSSGSYEQYF
TGTGCCAGCAGCTCTAATGTCCCCAGCTCGGGCTCCTACGAGCAGTACTTC
>TRBV5-1|once|TRBJ2-7|NA
CASSLTRDTMVESYEQYF
TGCGCCAGCAGCTTGACTCGGGACACAATGGTAGAGTCCTACGAGCAGTACTTC
>TRBV28|NA|TRBJ2-5|TRBD1
CASSTDELLGTAHETQYF
TGTGCCAGCAGCACAGATGAACTCCTCGGGACAGCCCACGAGACCCAGTACTTC
>TRBV11-2|NA|TRBJ2-3|TRBD2
CASSLKWLAGETDTQYF
TGTGCCAGCAGCTTAAAGTGGCTAGCGGGTGAAACAGATACGCAGTATTTT
>TRBV27|NA|TRBJ1-5|NA
CASRQIWGNQPQHF
TGTGCCAGCAGGCAGATTTGGGGCAATCAGCCCCAGCATTTT
>TRBV29-1|NA|TRBJ2-1|NA
CSARAGTGSEQFF
TGCAGCGCCCGAGCGGGGACAGGCAGCGAGCAGTTCTTC
>TRBV7-9|NA|TRBJ1-1|NA
CASSYVSGEAFF
TGTGCCAGCAGCTACGTCTCGGGTGAAGCTTTCTTT
>TRBV4-1|NA|TRBJ2-7|NA
CASSQVGGDEKYF
TGCGCCAGCAGCCAAGTCGGAGGGGACGAGAAGTACTTC
>TRBV29-1|NA|TRBJ2-1|NA
CSVESRDTYNEQFF
TGCAGCGTTGAAAGCCGGGACACCTACAATGAGCAGTTCTTC
>TRBV10-3|NA|TRBJ1-3|TRBD1
CAISPDRSSGNTIYF
TGTGCCATCAGTCCGGACAGGAGCTCTGGAAACACCATATATTTT
>TRBV7-9|NA|TRBJ2-3|NA
CASSHRDLDTQYF
TGTGCCAGCAGTCACCGGGACCTAGATACGCAGTATTTT
>TRBV27|NA|TRBJ2-7|NA
CASKPGDSYEQYF
TGTGCCAGCAAACCAGGGGACTCCTACGAGCAGTACTTC
>TRBV29-1|NA|TRBJ2-7|TRBD1
CSVEGDSPYEQYF
TGCAGCGTTGAGGGGGACAGCCCCTACGAGCAGTACTTC
>TRBV6-1|NA|TRBJ2-2|TRBD1
CASSGEGARRVTGELFF
TGTGCCAGCAGTGGAGAGGGGGCTAGAAGGGTCACCGGGGAGCTGTTTTTT
>TRBV9|NA|TRBJ1-2|NA
CASSVATLGSSNGYTF
TGTGCCAGCAGCGTAGCTACGTTGGGCAGCTCAAATGGCTACACCTTC
>TRBV10-1|NA|TRBJ1-5|TRBD1
CASSEQVLRGRTNQPQHF
TGCGCCAGCAGTGAGCAGGTTTTAAGGGGGCGGACCAATCAGCCCCAGCATTTT
>TRBV6-1|NA|TRBJ2-2|NA
CASDNIQAGELFF
TGTGCCAGCGACAATATCCAGGCCGGGGAGCTGTTTTTT
>TRBV4-1|NA|TRBJ1-2|NA
CASSQEQKSNYGYTF
TGCGCCAGCAGCCAAGAACAAAAATCTAACTATGGCTACACCTTC
>TRBV4-1|NA|TRBJ2-2|TRBD2
CASSHPRGLSVTGELFF
TGCGCCAGCAGCCACCCGAGGGGACTATCCGTAACCGGGGAGCTGTTTTTT
>TRBV21-1|NA|TRBJ1-5|NA
CASARTEGRDSNQPQHF
TGTGCCAGCGCTCGGACCGAGGGCAGGGATAGCAATCAGCCCCAGCATTTT
>TRBV29-1|NA|TRBJ2-1|TRBD2
CSVGDSGREYNEQFF
TGCAGCGTGGGAGATAGCGGGAGGGAATACAATGAGCAGTTCTTC
>TRBV4-3|once|TRBJ2-2|NA
CASSQDSGGTNTGELFF
TGCGCCAGCAGCCAAGATTCCGGAGGGACGAACACCGGGGAGCTGTTTTTT
>TRBV27|NA|TRBJ1-2|TRBD1
CASRATGELYGYTF
TGTGCCAGCAGAGCGACAGGGGAACTCTATGGCTACACCTTC
>TRBV28|NA|TRBJ2-1|TRBD1
CASSPRGQSFYNEQFF
TGTGCCAGCAGCCCTCGGGGACAGTCCTTTTACAATGAGCAGTTCTTC
>TRBV6-5|NA|TRBJ1-1|NA
CASSWTRNTEAFF
TGTGCCAGCAGCTGGACGAGGAACACTGAAGCTTTCTTT
>TRBV27|NA|TRBJ1-2|NA
CATYRLLDGYTF
TGTGCCACCTACCGTCTCTTGGATGGCTACACCTTC
>TRBV11-3|NA|TRBJ2-7|TRBD1
CASSAGTGHSYEQYF
TGTGCCAGCAGCGCCGGGACAGGTCACTCCTACGAGCAGTACTTC
>TRBV9|NA|TRBJ2-2|TRBD2
CASSVVSGTSGSSGELFF
TGTGCCAGCAGCGTAGTTTCCGGGACTAGCGGGAGTAGCGGGGAGCTGTTTTTT
>TRBV6-1|NA|TRBJ1-2|NA
CASKWTRTYGYTF
TGTGCCAGCAAGTGGACAAGGACCTATGGCTACACCTTC
>TRBV19|NA|TRBJ2-7|NA
CASSIGTAYEQYF
TGTGCCAGTAGTATAGGAACAGCCTACGAGCAGTACTTC
>TRBV6-5|NA|TRBJ1-1|TRBD1
CASSATGGPEAFF
TGTGCCAGCAGTGCCACAGGGGGCCCTGAAGCTTTCTTT
>TRBV19|few|TRBJ1-1|TRBD1
CASSIGQGYTEAFF
TGTGCCAGTAGTATAGGACAGGGCTACACTGAAGCTTTCTTT
>TRBV6-5|NA|TRBJ1-1|NA
CASSDDGMNTEAFF
TGCGCCAGCAGTGATGATGGGATGAACACTGAAGCTTTCTTT
>TRBV29-1|NA|TRBJ1-5|NA
CSVLQGSQPQHF
TGCAGCGTTTTGCAGGGAAGTCAGCCCCAGCATTTT
>TRBV7-8|NA|TRBJ2-1|NA
CASSLSTRFSYNEQFF
TGTGCCAGCAGCTTGTCTACGAGGTTCTCCTACAATGAGCAGTTCTTC
>TRBV7-9|once|TRBJ2-7|TRBD1
CASSRTGDYEQYF
TGTGCCAGCAGCCGGACAGGAGACTACGAGCAGTACTTC
>TRBV7-9|NA|TRBJ2-2|TRBD1
CASRETPGTGANTGELFF
TGTGCCAGCAGGGAAACTCCCGGGACAGGGGCGAACACCGGGGAGCTGTTTTTT
>TRBV4-3|NA|TRBJ2-1|NA
CASSQDRGPVDEQFF
TGCGCCAGCAGCCAAGACCGCGGGCCTGTGGATGAGCAGTTCTTC
>TRBV27|once|TRBJ2-3|NA
CASSLVGFRGGGEDTQYF
TGTGCCAGCAGTTTAGTCGGCTTCAGGGGAGGTGGTGAGGATACGCAGTATTTT
>TRBV10-3|NA|TRBJ2-7|NA
CAISAGQTYEQYF
TGTGCCATCAGTGCTGGACAGACCTACGAGCAGTACTTC
>TRBV7-2|NA|TRBJ1-1|NA
CASSLGPWVEADTEAFF
TGTGCCAGCAGCTTAGGACCCTGGGTTGAGGCGGACACTGAAGCTTTCTTT
>TRBV30|NA|TRBJ2-1|TRBD2
CAWSLSSGIYNEQFF
TGTGCCTGGAGTTTATCTAGCGGGATCTACAATGAGCAGTTCTTC
>TRBV6-5|NA|TRBJ2-2|TRBD2
CASSYSLAGDSGELFF
TGTGCCAGCAGTTACTCTCTAGCGGGAGACAGCGGGGAGCTGTTTTTT
>TRBV19|NA|TRBJ2-7|TRBD1
CASSMRDRGYEQYF
TGTGCCAGTAGTATGCGGGACAGGGGCTACGAGCAGTACTTC
>TRBV29-1|NA|TRBJ2-1|TRBD1
CSVRDRGNEQFF
TGCAGCGTTCGGGACAGGGGGAATGAGCAGTTCTTC
>TRBV11-3|NA|TRBJ2-1|NA
CASSPLDGYNEQFF
TGTGCCAGCAGCCCGTTGGACGGATACAATGAGCAGTTCTTC
>TRBV7-3|NA|TRBJ2-2|TRBD2
CASSLMGSGSTGELFF
TGTGCCAGCAGCTTAATGGGTAGCGGGAGCACCGGGGAGCTGTTTTTT
>TRBV7-9|NA|TRBJ2-7|NA
CASSPTETGSYEQYF
TGTGCCAGCAGCCCCACAGAAACGGGAAGCTACGAGCAGTACTTC
>TRBV18|once|TRBJ1-1|NA
CASLSPGGVEAFF
TGTGCCAGCTTGTCCCCTGGGGGGGTTGAAGCTTTCTTT
>TRBV11-2|NA|TRBJ2-4|NA
CASSSLGAGSAKNIQYF
TGTGCCAGCAGCTCCCTAGGGGCGGGGTCCGCCAAAAACATTCAGTACTTC
>TRBV6-1|NA|TRBJ2-5|TRBD1
CASSPGQGLQTQYF
TGTGCCAGCAGTCCGGGACAGGGGTTGCAGACCCAGTACTTC
>TRBV5-1|NA|TRBJ2-1|NA
CASSFRDWSYNEQFF
TGCGCCAGCAGCTTCCGGGACTGGAGCTACAATGAGCAGTTCTTC
>TRBV7-9|NA|TRBJ2-4|NA
CASSQPGLAKNIQYF
TGTGCCAGCAGCCAACCAGGGTTAGCCAAAAACATTCAGTACTTC
>TRBV7-6|NA|TRBJ2-7|NA
CASSSRDRTYEQYF
TGTGCCAGCAGCTCCCGAGACAGAACCTACGAGCAGTACTTC